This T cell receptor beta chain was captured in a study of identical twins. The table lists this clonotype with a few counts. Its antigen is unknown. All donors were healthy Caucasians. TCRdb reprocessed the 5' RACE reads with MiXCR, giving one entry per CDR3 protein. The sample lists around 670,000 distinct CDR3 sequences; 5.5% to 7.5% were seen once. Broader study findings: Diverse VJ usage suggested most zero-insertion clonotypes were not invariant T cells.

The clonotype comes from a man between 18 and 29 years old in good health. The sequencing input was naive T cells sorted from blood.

The CDR3 sequence is CSVEVRDRVYNEQFF. DNA of the CDR3: TGCAGCGTTGAGGTCCGGGACAGGGTCTACAATGAGCAGTTCTTC. This chain joins TRBV29-1 and TRBJ2-1; TRBD1 agrees at 9 bases. The length of the CDR3 is 15 residues. V lost 3 bases to trimming and J lost 3 bases; unmatched junction nucleotides: 6. Looked up from germline, CDR1 is SQVTM and CDR2 is ANQGSEA.